This TCR beta chain derives from a study of cytomegalovirus exposure and HLA in healthy donors. Study results and caveats: The study flagged about 150 TCR beta chains as cytomegalovirus-associated.

Produced via immunoSEQ multiplex PCR; TCRdb's table is partial and in-frame only. The table shows approximately 76,000 clones, with nearly 95% occurring only once. The CDR3 loop spans 14 amino acids. The V gene lost 4 bases and the J gene lost 1 base, with 13 bases spanning the gap. Germline CDR1 reads GTSNPN; CDR2 reads SVGIG (reference sequence). Comments on this clone: Its antigen is as yet unknown.

This TCR was sampled from a woman between 18 and 29 years old in good health and CMV-seronegative. V gene TRBV30 combines with J gene TRBJ1-1; tentative D call: TRBD1 (6 bases). The sequencing input was PBMCs. The CDR3 loop reads CAWNSHRANTEAFF. For the CDR3, the DNA is TGTGCCTGGAACTCGCACAGGGCGAACACTGAAGCTTTCTTT.